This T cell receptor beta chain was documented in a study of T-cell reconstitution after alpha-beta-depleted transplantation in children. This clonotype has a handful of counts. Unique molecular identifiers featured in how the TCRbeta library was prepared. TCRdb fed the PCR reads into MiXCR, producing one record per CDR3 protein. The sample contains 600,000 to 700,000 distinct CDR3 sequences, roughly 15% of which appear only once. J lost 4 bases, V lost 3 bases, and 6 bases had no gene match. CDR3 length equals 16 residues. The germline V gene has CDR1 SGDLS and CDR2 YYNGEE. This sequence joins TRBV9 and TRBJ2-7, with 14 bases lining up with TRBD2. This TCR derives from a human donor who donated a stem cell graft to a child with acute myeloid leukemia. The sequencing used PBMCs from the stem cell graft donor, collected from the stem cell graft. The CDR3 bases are TGTGCCAGCAGCGCGGGACTAGCGGGGGTAGAGTACGAGCAGTACTTC. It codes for CASSAGLAGVEYEQYF.